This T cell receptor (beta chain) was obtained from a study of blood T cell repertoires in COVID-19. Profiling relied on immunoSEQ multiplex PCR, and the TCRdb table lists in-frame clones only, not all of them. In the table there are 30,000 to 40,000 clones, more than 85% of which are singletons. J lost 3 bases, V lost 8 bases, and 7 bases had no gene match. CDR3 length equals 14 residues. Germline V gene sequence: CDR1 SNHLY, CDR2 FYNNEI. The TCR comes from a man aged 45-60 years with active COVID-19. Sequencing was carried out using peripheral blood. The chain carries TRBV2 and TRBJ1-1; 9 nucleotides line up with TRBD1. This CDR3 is CASLRDRVDTEAFF. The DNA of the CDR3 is TGTGCCAGCCTTCGGGACAGGGTAGACACTGAAGCTTTCTTT.